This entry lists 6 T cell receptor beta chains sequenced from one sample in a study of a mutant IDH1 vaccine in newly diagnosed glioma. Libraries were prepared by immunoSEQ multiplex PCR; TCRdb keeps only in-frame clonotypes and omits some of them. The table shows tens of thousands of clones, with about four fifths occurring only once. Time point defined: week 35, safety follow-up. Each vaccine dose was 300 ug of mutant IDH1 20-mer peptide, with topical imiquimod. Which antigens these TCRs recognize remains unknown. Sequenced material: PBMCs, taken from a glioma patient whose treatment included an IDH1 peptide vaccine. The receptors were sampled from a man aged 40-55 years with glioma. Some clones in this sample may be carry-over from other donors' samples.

DNA for the CDR3: TGTGCCAGCAGACTAACAGGGGGCAATAATGAAAAACTGTTTTTT. Protein: CASRLTGGNNEKLFF. The chain combines TRBV7-9 with TRBJ1-4; 9 bases are shared with TRBD1. Trimming took 6 bases from V and 4 from J; bases not matched to a gene: 6. This CDR3 comprises 15 residues. Germline V CDR1 and CDR2: SEHNR, FQNEAQ (reference sequence).

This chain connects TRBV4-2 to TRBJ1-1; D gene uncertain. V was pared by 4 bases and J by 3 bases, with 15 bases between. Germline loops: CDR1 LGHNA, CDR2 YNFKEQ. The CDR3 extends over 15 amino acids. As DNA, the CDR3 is TGTGCCAGCAGCCCCTCCCCGGGGTTGGACACTGAAGCTTTCTTT. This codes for CASSPSPGLDTEAFF.

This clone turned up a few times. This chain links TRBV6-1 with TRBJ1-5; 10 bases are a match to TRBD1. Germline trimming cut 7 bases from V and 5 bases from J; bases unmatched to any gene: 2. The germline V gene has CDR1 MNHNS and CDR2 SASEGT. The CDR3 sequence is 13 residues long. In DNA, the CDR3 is TGTGCCAGCACCGGGACAGGGGATCAGCCCCAGCATTTT. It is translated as CASTGTGDQPQHF.

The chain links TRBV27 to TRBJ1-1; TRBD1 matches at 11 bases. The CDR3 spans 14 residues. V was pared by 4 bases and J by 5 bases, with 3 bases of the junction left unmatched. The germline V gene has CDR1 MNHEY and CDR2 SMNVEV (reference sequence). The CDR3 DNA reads TGTGCCAGCAGTTCGGACAGGGGGCCTACTGAAGCTTTCTTT. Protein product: CASSSDRGPTEAFF.

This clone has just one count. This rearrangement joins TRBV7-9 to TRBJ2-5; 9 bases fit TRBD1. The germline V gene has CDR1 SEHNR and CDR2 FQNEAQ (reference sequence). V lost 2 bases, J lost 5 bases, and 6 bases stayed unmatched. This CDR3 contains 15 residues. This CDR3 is CASSLSTGGRETQYF. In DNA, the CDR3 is TGTGCCAGCAGCTTAAGTACAGGGGGCCGGGAGACCCAGTACTTC.

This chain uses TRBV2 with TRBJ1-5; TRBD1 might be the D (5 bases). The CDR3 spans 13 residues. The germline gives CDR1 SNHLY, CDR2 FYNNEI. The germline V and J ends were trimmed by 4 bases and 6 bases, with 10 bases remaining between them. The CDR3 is CASSVQGAQPQHF. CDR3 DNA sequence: TGTGCCAGCAGTGTGCAGGGAGCTCAGCCCCAGCATTTT.